A selection of T cell receptor beta chains follows, all from one sample in a study of radiotherapy plus CTLA-4 blockade in lung cancer. The table came from immunoSEQ multiplex PCR; TCRdb's copy has only in-frame clones and leaves some out. The sample consists of about 64,000 clones, approximately 70% of them appearing once. The starting material was peripheral blood, obtained from a patient treated with radiotherapy plus ipilimumab. Receptor source: a human donor with non-small cell lung cancer whose response to radiotherapy plus ipilimumab could not be evaluated. The CDR3 runs from the conserved cysteine through the conserved F or W. The order of the fields is D gene, V gene, J gene, clone size, CDR3 DNA, CDR3 protein. The D gene is left open where the match is weak. Size is stated for part of the rows, as once, few or many counts, or as a class when the clone is expanded.

D gene: -; V gene: TRBV5-5; J gene: TRBJ2-2; clone size: -; CDR3 DNA: TGTGCCAGCAGCTGGCAGGGCTCCGGGGAGCTGTTTTTT; CDR3 protein: CASSWQGSGELFF
D gene: -; V gene: TRBV7-9; J gene: TRBJ1-2; clone size: -; CDR3 DNA: TGTGCCAGCAGTTCCGCAGCTAACTATGGCTACACCTTC; CDR3 protein: CASSSAANYGYTF
D gene: -; V gene: TRBV5-1; J gene: TRBJ1-1; clone size: -; CDR3 DNA: TGCGCCAGCAGCTTGGCCGGGGGTAACACTGAAGCTTTCTTT; CDR3 protein: CASSLAGGNTEAFF
D gene: TRBD2; V gene: TRBV15; J gene: TRBJ2-1; clone size: few; CDR3 DNA: TGTGCCACCAGCAGGGACCTGCGGGGGGGCCGCAATGAGCAGTTCTTC; CDR3 protein: CATSRDLRGGRNEQFF
D gene: -; V gene: TRBV2; J gene: TRBJ1-5; clone size: -; CDR3 DNA: TGTGCCAGCAGTGAAGAGGGGCGTAGCAATCAGCCCCAGCATTTT; CDR3 protein: CASSEEGRSNQPQHF
D gene: TRBD1; V gene: TRBV9; J gene: TRBJ2-7; clone size: once; CDR3 DNA: TGTGCCAGCAGCGTAGATAGAAGGAGGACAGGAACGCACTACGAGCAGTACTTC; CDR3 protein: CASSVDRRRTGTHYEQYF
D gene: -; V gene: TRBV6-5; J gene: TRBJ1-1; clone size: -; CDR3 DNA: TGTGCCAGCAGGGAGGGACGGCCGAACACTGAAGCTTTCTTT; CDR3 protein: CASREGRPNTEAFF
D gene: TRBD2; V gene: TRBV7-8; J gene: TRBJ2-7; clone size: -; CDR3 DNA: TGTGCCAGCAGCTTAAGGCTAGCGGGGCTTAACTACGAGCAGTACTTC; CDR3 protein: CASSLRLAGLNYEQYF
D gene: -; V gene: TRBV19; J gene: TRBJ2-1; clone size: -; CDR3 DNA: TGTGCCAGTGGGCCCGTCAATGAGCAGTTCTTC; CDR3 protein: CASGPVNEQFF
D gene: TRBD2; V gene: TRBV28; J gene: TRBJ2-1; clone size: -; CDR3 DNA: TGTGCCAGCAGTTGGAGCCAGGGACTAGGAAATGAGCAGTTCTTC; CDR3 protein: CASSWSQGLGNEQFF
D gene: TRBD2; V gene: TRBV28; J gene: TRBJ2-1; clone size: -; CDR3 DNA: TGTGCCAGCACTCAGCACGGGACTAGCGGGGAGAACGAGCAGTTCTTC; CDR3 protein: CASTQHGTSGENEQFF
D gene: -; V gene: TRBV14; J gene: TRBJ1-1; clone size: once; CDR3 DNA: TGTGCCAGTTCGAGGGCTCCATTAGGTGAAGCTTTCTTT; CDR3 protein: CASSRAPLGEAFF
D gene: -; V gene: TRBV7-2; J gene: TRBJ2-5; clone size: -; CDR3 DNA: TGTGCCAGCAGCTTAGGGGTTAGCGGCTTAGGGGAAGAGACCCAGTACTTC; CDR3 protein: CASSLGVSGLGEETQYF
D gene: TRBD2; V gene: TRBV30; J gene: TRBJ2-1; clone size: -; CDR3 DNA: TGTGCCTGGAGTTCCCCACTAGCGGGCTCCTACAATGAGCAGTTCTTC; CDR3 protein: CAWSSPLAGSYNEQFF
D gene: -; V gene: TRBV5-1; J gene: TRBJ1-5; clone size: -; CDR3 DNA: TGCGCCAGCAGCTTGGCTCCAGGGGGCAATCAGCCCCAGCATTTT; CDR3 protein: CASSLAPGGNQPQHF
D gene: TRBD2; V gene: TRBV10-3; J gene: TRBJ2-7; clone size: -; CDR3 DNA: TGTGCCATCAGTGAGACCGCGGCGGGAGTCCACGAGCAGTACTTC; CDR3 protein: CAISETAAGVHEQYF
D gene: TRBD1; V gene: TRBV10-3; J gene: TRBJ1-1; clone size: -; CDR3 DNA: TGTGCCACCCTCGACAGGGAAGTTGAAGCTTTCTTT; CDR3 protein: CATLDREVEAFF
D gene: -; V gene: TRBV28; J gene: TRBJ1-4; clone size: -; CDR3 DNA: TGTGCCAGCAGTACCCCCGACGGGGGGGGAGGCGAAAAACTGTTTTTT; CDR3 protein: CASSTPDGGGGEKLFF
D gene: -; V gene: TRBV7-6; J gene: TRBJ2-7; clone size: once; CDR3 DNA: TGTGCCAGCAGCTCCCAGGTCAACGAGCAGTACTTC; CDR3 protein: CASSSQVNEQYF
D gene: -; V gene: TRBV19; J gene: TRBJ1-5; clone size: few; CDR3 DNA: TGTGCCAGTAGTATGACGCAGGGGAGTCAGCCCCAGCATTTT; CDR3 protein: CASSMTQGSQPQHF
D gene: TRBD1; V gene: TRBV4-2; J gene: TRBJ1-1; clone size: -; CDR3 DNA: TGTGCCAGCAGCCCAGAGGACAGGGGTTACGTCGACACTGAAGCTTTCTTT; CDR3 protein: CASSPEDRGYVDTEAFF
D gene: -; V gene: TRBV27; J gene: TRBJ2-7; clone size: -; CDR3 DNA: TGTGCCAGCTCGTCGAGGCAGTACGAGCAGTACTTC; CDR3 protein: CASSSRQYEQYF